Listed below are T cell receptor beta chains from one sample, sequenced in a study of control samples from healthy donors and cancer patients. Sequenced by immunoSEQ multiplex PCR; TCRdb stores in-frame clones only, minus some. Of 120,000 or so clones detected, approximately 92% appear once; the ten largest clones hold around 0.52%. The sequenced sample was PBMCs. These receptors all come from an elderly man with head and neck cancer. Each CDR3 is given with its conserved first and last residue. Fields, in order: V gene, J gene, clone size, D gene, CDR3 protein, CDR3 DNA. A D gene is named only where the DNA matches it firmly. Rows may omit the clone size; those that give it use once, few, many or a size class.

>TRBV5-5|TRBJ1-5|NA|TRBD1
CASSLFLGQGPQPQHF
TGTGCCAGCAGCTTGTTTCTGGGACAGGGCCCTCAGCCCCAGCATTTT
>TRBV9|TRBJ1-2|NA|TRBD1
CASSVSNPGQGYGYTF
TGTGCCAGCAGCGTTTCTAATCCGGGACAGGGGTATGGCTACACCTTC
>TRBV7-2|TRBJ2-7|NA|TRBD2
CASSLAIGLAGEGEQYF
TGTGCCAGCAGCTTAGCCATAGGACTAGCGGGAGAAGGTGAGCAGTACTTC
>TRBV5-5|TRBJ1-4|NA|TRBD1
CASSIGAGGFEKLFF
TGTGCCAGCAGCATTGGCGCAGGGGGCTTTGAAAAACTGTTTTTT
>TRBV6-5|TRBJ2-7|NA|NA
CASSYGVRSERQYF
TGTGCCAGCAGTTATGGGGTTCGATCAGAACGGCAGTACTTC
>TRBV6-6|TRBJ1-6|NA|NA
CASSYSDENNSPLHF
TGTGCCAGCAGTTACTCGGACGAAAATAATTCACCCCTCCACTTT
>TRBV23-1|TRBJ2-3|NA|TRBD2
CASSQPWREALTDTQYF
TGCGCCAGCAGTCAACCGTGGCGGGAGGCCCTCACAGATACGCAGTATTTT
>TRBV10-3|TRBJ2-2|NA|TRBD1
CAITDDRDTGELFF
TGTGCCATTACTGATGACAGGGACACCGGGGAGCTGTTTTTT
>TRBV6-2/TRBV6-3|TRBJ2-1|NA|TRBD1
CASSRRQGGGEQFF
TGTGCCAGCAGTCGACGACAGGGTGGGGGTGAGCAGTTCTTC
>TRBV14|TRBJ1-2|NA|TRBD1
CASSPRQGVNYGYTF
TGTGCCAGCAGCCCCCGACAGGGAGTCAACTATGGCTACACCTTC
>TRBV2|TRBJ2-7|NA|TRBD1
CASSPDRGRSYEQYF
TGTGCCAGCAGTCCTGACAGGGGCCGTTCCTACGAGCAGTACTTC
>TRBV11-2|TRBJ2-7|once|TRBD2
CASSLGSGSSYEQYF
TGTGCCAGCAGCTTAGGTAGCGGGAGCTCCTACGAGCAGTACTTC
>TRBV5-1|TRBJ1-2|NA|NA
CASSLGGDGYTF
TGCGCCAGCAGCTTGGGTGGGGATGGCTACACCTTC
>TRBV6-2/TRBV6-3|TRBJ1-6|NA|NA
CASSYRALRQDSPLHF
TGTGCCAGCAGTTACCGGGCTTTAAGGCAAGATTCACCCCTCCACTTT
>TRBV5-1|TRBJ1-2|NA|NA
CASSLQGQGYGYTF
TGCGCCAGCAGTCTACAAGGGCAGGGCTATGGCTACACCTTC
>TRBV6-5|TRBJ1-1|NA|NA
CASSYSADNTEAFF
TGTGCCAGCAGTTACTCCGCCGATAACACTGAAGCTTTCTTT
>TRBV2|TRBJ2-7|NA|NA
CASQGPYEQYF
TGTGCCAGCCAGGGGCCCTACGAGCAGTACTTC
>TRBV27|TRBJ1-1|NA|TRBD1
CASSLWVGQGGSTEAFF
TGTGCCAGCAGTTTATGGGTCGGACAGGGAGGATCCACTGAAGCTTTCTTT
>TRBV5-1|TRBJ2-1|once|NA
CASSSNPGTSYNEQFF
TGCGCCAGCAGCTCTAACCCCGGGACTTCCTACAATGAGCAGTTCTTC
>TRBV9|TRBJ2-7|NA|NA
CASSVGGDTYEQYF
TGTGCCAGCAGCGTAGGGGGGGATACGTACGAGCAGTACTTC
>TRBV19|TRBJ2-2|NA|NA
CASSIVPGPRLNTGELFF
TGTGCCAGTAGTATAGTCCCGGGACCGCGCCTGAACACCGGGGAGCTGTTTTTT
>TRBV5-1|TRBJ2-1|NA|NA
CASSLDLGSYNEQFF
TGCGCCAGCAGCTTGGACCTAGGCTCTTATAATGAGCAGTTCTTC
>TRBV6-5|TRBJ2-3|NA|TRBD1
CASGDRGRGTDTQYF
TGTGCCAGTGGGGACAGGGGGAGAGGCACAGATACGCAGTATTTT
>TRBV5-1|TRBJ2-5|NA|TRBD2
CASSFASGIYQETQYF
TGCGCCAGCAGCTTTGCTAGCGGGATATACCAAGAGACCCAGTACTTC
>TRBV3-1/TRBV3-2|TRBJ1-3|NA|TRBD1
CASSQGIQGGSASGNTIYF
TGTGCCAGCAGCCAAGGTATACAGGGGGGTTCTGCCTCTGGAAACACCATATATTTT
>TRBV5-1|TRBJ2-5|NA|NA
CASSLEGRQETQYF
TGCGCCAGCAGCTTGGAAGGGAGGCAAGAGACCCAGTACTTC
>TRBV6-5|TRBJ2-6|NA|NA
CASSYAGTGANVLTF
TGTGCCAGCAGTTACGCTGGTACTGGGGCCAACGTCCTGACTTTC
>TRBV7-2|TRBJ1-1|NA|NA
CASSPGTANTEAFF
TGTGCCAGCAGCCCTGGGACGGCGAACACTGAAGCTTTCTTT
>TRBV7-2|TRBJ1-3|NA|NA
CASTWPGLISGNTIYF
TGTGCCAGCACCTGGCCAGGGTTAATCTCTGGAAACACCATATATTTT
>TRBV24-1|TRBJ2-7|NA|TRBD1
CATSEWTGGGEQYF
TGTGCCACCAGTGAGTGGACAGGGGGCGGAGAGCAGTACTTC
>TRBV19|TRBJ2-1|NA|NA
CASSITRVHEQFF
TGTGCCAGTAGTATTACCAGGGTCCATGAGCAGTTCTTC
>TRBV7-9|TRBJ2-2|few|NA
CASSLYSSGELFF
TGTGCCAGCAGCTTATACTCGTCGGGGGAGCTGTTTTTT
>TRBV7-7|TRBJ2-2|NA|NA
CASSRRGNTGELFF
TGTGCCAGCAGCCGACGGGGGAACACCGGGGAGCTGTTTTTT
>TRBV6-5|TRBJ1-2|NA|TRBD1
CASSYAGGDYGYTF
TGTGCCAGCAGTTACGCAGGGGGCGACTATGGCTACACCTTC
>TRBV15|TRBJ1-5|NA|NA
CATRDSFNQPQHF
TGTGCCACCAGGGACAGTTTCAATCAGCCCCAGCATTTT
>TRBV15|TRBJ2-2|once|TRBD2
CATSRDRGGRNTGELFF
TGTGCCACCAGCAGAGACCGGGGGGGACGGAACACCGGGGAGCTGTTTTTT
>TRBV24-1|TRBJ2-2|NA|TRBD1
CATSQSGTGSGELFF
TGTGCCACTTCACAGTCCGGGACAGGTAGCGGGGAGCTGTTTTTT
>TRBV2|TRBJ1-2|NA|NA
CASSLERDYYGYTF
TGTGCCAGCAGTCTCGAACGGGACTACTATGGCTACACCTTC
>TRBV21-1|TRBJ2-3|NA|NA
CASYPEGLATDTQYF
TGTGCCAGCTACCCCGAGGGGCTAGCCACAGATACGCAGTATTTT
>TRBV19|TRBJ2-4|once|TRBD1
CASTSADRANIQYF
TGTGCCAGTACCTCCGCAGACAGGGCAAACATTCAGTACTTC
>TRBV18|TRBJ2-3|once|TRBD1
CASSPPGQGVTDTQYF
TGTGCCAGCTCACCACCGGGACAGGGGGTCACAGATACGCAGTATTTT
>TRBV6-1|TRBJ2-2|NA|TRBD1
CASSDPTGQGARRSIGELFF
TGTGCCAGCAGTGATCCAACCGGACAGGGGGCGCGGAGGTCGATCGGGGAGCTGTTTTTT
>TRBV24-1|TRBJ2-2|NA|NA
CATSSGASNTGELFF
TGTGCCACCAGTTCCGGTGCTTCGAACACCGGGGAGCTGTTTTTT
>TRBV6-2/TRBV6-3|TRBJ2-4|NA|NA
CASSYWSELAKNIQYF
TGTGCCAGCAGTTACTGGTCGGAACTAGCCAAAAACATTCAGTACTTC
>TRBV5-8|TRBJ1-2|NA|NA
CALTRGANYGYTF
TGTGCCCTGACACGGGGGGCTAACTATGGCTACACCTTC
>TRBV27|TRBJ2-1|NA|TRBD1
CASSARLQGVGNEQFF
TGTGCCAGCAGTGCTAGGTTGCAGGGGGTGGGCAATGAGCAGTTCTTC
>TRBV19|TRBJ1-2|NA|NA
CASRRTGHGYTF
TGTGCCAGTAGGCGAACAGGGCATGGCTACACCTTC
>TRBV6-5|TRBJ2-7|NA|NA
CASSPGHHSYEQYF
TGTGCCAGCAGCCCGGGACACCACTCCTACGAGCAGTACTTC
>TRBV6-2/TRBV6-3|TRBJ1-2|NA|NA
CASSYAAGVSGYTF
TGTGCCAGCAGTTACGCTGCAGGGGTCTCTGGCTACACCTTC
>TRBV6-5|TRBJ2-2|NA|NA
CASSGDGAGELFF
TGTGCCAGTAGCGGTGATGGCGCCGGGGAGCTGTTTTTT
>TRBV5-1|TRBJ1-2|NA|NA
CASIPGDGYTF
TGCGCCTCGATTCCTGGCGATGGCTACACCTTC
>TRBV5-6|TRBJ1-5|NA|NA
CASSLSRVVGNQPQHF
TGTGCCAGCAGCTTGTCCAGGGTCGTTGGGAATCAGCCCCAGCATTTT